This T cell receptor (beta chain) was recorded in a study of blood T cell repertoires in COVID-19. Study details: From the United States, Italy and Spain came samples of acute and convalescent COVID-19.

The germline V and J ends were trimmed by 0 bases and 6 bases, with 18 bases remaining between them. Germline V gene lookup returns CDR1 SGDLS and CDR2 YYNGEE. The CDR3 has 16 amino acids. Profiling relied on immunoSEQ multiplex PCR, and the TCRdb table lists in-frame clones only, not all of them. The table has some 200,000 clones, about 91% seen once. The material sequenced was PBMCs or T cells enriched from blood (not recorded which). The TCR comes from a man aged 18 to 29 with acute COVID-19. The chain carries TRBV9 and TRBJ1-1; perhaps TRBD1 as D (6 bases). CDR3 loop: CASSVESQQGTPEAFF. CDR3 bases: TGTGCCAGCAGCGTAGAGTCGCAGCAGGGGACGCCTGAAGCTTTCTTT.